Listed here are 15 T cell receptor beta chains from one sample, sequenced in a study of blood T cells in healthy people across ages. A second PCR, run for roughly 7 to 12 cycles, used a sample-barcoded 5' primer plus a J-beta primer mix. TCRdb used MiXCR to reprocess the 5' RACE reads, holding one entry per CDR3 protein. In the table there are 700,000 or so distinct CDR3 sequences, 40% to 45% of which are singletons. The source material was blood. These receptor sequences come from a man aged 80 or over in good health.

Worth noting for this clonotype: One junction end does not reproduce the germline sequence, and a read error may be involved. The gene calls are TRBV7-2 and TRBJ2-5; 7 bases map to TRBD2. CDR1 is SGHTA and CDR2 is FQGNSA in the germline V gene. This CDR3 has 14 residues. The CDR3 is CAGSLRAGEGTQYF. The CDR3 DNA reads TGTGCCGGCAGCTTGCGGGCCGGGGAGGGGACCCAGTACTTC.

The rearrangement links TRBV11-3 to TRBJ2-5; TRBD1 aligns across 7 bases. The germline V gene has CDR1 SGHNT and CDR2 YENEEA. The CDR3 extends over 16 amino acids. J gave up 5 bases and V 1 base, and 10 bases lay outside the gene matches. The CDR3 loop reads CASSLGAGGGLETQYF. CDR3 coding DNA: TGTGCCAGCAGCTTAGGGGCAGGGGGTGGATTGGAGACCCAGTACTTC.

The chain employs TRBV10-3 and TRBJ2-3; D call uncertain. Per germline, CDR1 ENHRY and CDR2 SYGVKD. This CDR3 comprises 12 residues. Between the trimmed V and J ends, which lost 8 bases and 1 base, there was a span of 7 bases. For the CDR3, the DNA is TGTGCCATCTCTCTGGGCACAGATACGCAGTATTTT. Translation gives CAISLGTDTQYF.

V gene TRBV5-6 combines with J gene TRBJ2-2, with 13 positions matching TRBD2. V was clipped by 4 bases and J by 5 bases; unmatched bases: 8. Looked up from germline, CDR1 is SGHDT and CDR2 is YYEEEE. The CDR3 is 17 residues long. The chain's CDR3 is CASSRTSGRRLTGELFF. The CDR3 DNA reads TGTGCCAGCAGCCGGACTAGCGGGAGAAGATTGACCGGGGAGCTGTTTTTT.

V gene TRBV6-2 or TRBV6-3 combines with J gene TRBJ2-1; no reliable D call. Germline-derived CDR1 and CDR2 are MNHEY and SVGEGT. V lost 7 bases and J lost 6, with 19 bases in between. The CDR3 is 15 residues long. The CDR3 is CASTLAAVAANEQFF. CDR3 in DNA: TGTGCCAGCACCTTAGCAGCCGTCGCGGCCAATGAGCAGTTCTTC.

The CDR3: CASSLPQRGQSYEQYF. The CDR3, as DNA: TGCGCCAGCAGCTTGCCCCAACGTGGACAATCCTACGAGCAGTACTTC. The chain uses TRBV5-1 and TRBJ2-7; D possibly corresponds to TRBD1 (5 bases). The CDR3 is 16 amino acids. Germline CDR1 SGHRS, CDR2 YFSETQ. Deletions cut 1 base from V and 1 base from J, with 15 bases between.

This clonotype was seen many times. The chain has TRBV20-1 and TRBJ2-3; unclear D gene. The CDR3 runs 11 residues. CDR1 DFQATT and CDR2 SNEGSKA come from the germline V gene (reference sequence). Trimming pared 5 bases from V and 5 bases from J, leaving 8 bases between. The CDR3 spells CSASRKDTQYF. CDR3 nucleotide sequence: TGCAGTGCTTCCCGTAAAGATACGCAGTATTTT.

The chain recombines TRBV2 with TRBJ1-2; 10 bases align to TRBD1. The CDR3 is made up of 13 amino acids. Looked up from germline, CDR1 is SNHLY and CDR2 is FYNNEI. V shed 7 bases and J 10 bases; nucleotides not matched to a gene: 9. CDR3 coding DNA: TGTGCCAGCAAACGAGGACAGGGGGGGATCTACACCTTC. Amino acid sequence: CASKRGQGGIYTF.

Comment on this clonotype: A much larger clone differs by one base, so this may be a read error. This chain links TRBV3-1 with TRBJ2-1, with 8 bases lining up with TRBD2. The CDR3 has 18 amino acids. Germline V gene lookup returns CDR1 LGHDT and CDR2 YNNKEL (reference sequence). Trimming cost V 4 bases and J 2 bases; bases outside gene matches: 13. The CDR3 loop is CASSRRTGGPLPYNEQFF. The CDR3 DNA follows: TGTGCCAGCAGCCGACGGACGGGAGGGCCCCTTCCCTACAATGAGCAGTTCTTC.

The rearrangement links TRBV5-8 to TRBJ2-6; 8 bases are a match to TRBD1. Trimming cost V 3 bases and J 0 bases; bases outside gene matches: 11. Germline-derived CDR1 and CDR2 are SGHTS and YDEGEE. CDR3 size: 19 residues. The CDR3 DNA reads as TGTGCCAGCAGCTGGTTCTTCACAGGGGGAGGCTCTGGGGCCAACGTCCTGACTTTC. This sequence encodes CASSWFFTGGGSGANVLTF.

The rearrangement uses TRBV20-1 and TRBJ1-2; 11 bases line up with TRBD1. Germline CDR1 and CDR2: DFQATT and SNEGSKA (reference sequence). The CDR3 has 15 amino acids. After removal of 1 base from V and 7 bases from J, the junction contained 8 bases not matched to a gene. The CDR3 sequence is CSARVRGQGAAGYTF. The CDR3, as DNA: TGCAGTGCTAGAGTTCGTGGACAGGGGGCGGCTGGCTACACCTTC.

This clonotype was counted only a few times. This chain uses TRBV9 with TRBJ2-7; no clear D. CDR3 size: 13 residues. V dropped 0 bases and J dropped 6 bases, with 10 bases sitting between them. Germline lookup yields CDR1 SGDLS and CDR2 YYNGEE. This chain's CDR3 is CASSVDIFGEQYF. The CDR3 DNA follows: TGTGCCAGCAGCGTAGATATATTTGGCGAGCAGTACTTC.

J is TRBJ2-4 and V is TRBV27; D not resolved. With 1 base removed from V and 2 bases from J, the gap between germline ends came to 12 bases. Germline CDR1 reads MNHEY; CDR2 reads SMNVEV (reference sequence). The CDR3 has 16 amino acids. As DNA, the CDR3 is TGTGCCAGCAGTTTATTGTGGGGTCCTTCCAAAAACATTCAGTACTTC. It is translated as CASSLLWGPSKNIQYF.

This clonotype was seen a handful of times. J is TRBJ2-1 and V is TRBV4-3; 8 nucleotides line up with TRBD1. After removal of 1 base from V and 5 bases from J, the junction contained 7 bases not matched to a gene. The germline gives CDR1 LGHNA, CDR2 YSLEER. The CDR3 contains 16 residues. The CDR3 spells CASSQVPDRGHNEQFF. The CDR3 coding sequence is TGCGCCAGCAGCCAAGTGCCCGACAGGGGACACAATGAGCAGTTCTTC.

The rearrangement joins TRBV20-1 to TRBJ2-3, with 7 bases identical to TRBD2. The germline V gene encodes CDR1 DFQATT and CDR2 SNEGSKA (reference sequence). The CDR3 is made up of 14 amino acids. Trimming cost V 3 bases and J 10 bases; bases outside gene matches: 13. The CDR3 coding sequence is TGCAGTGCTAGGGCGGGGGTGGGGAGGGTAGCGCAGTATTTT. This sequence encodes CSARAGVGRVAQYF.